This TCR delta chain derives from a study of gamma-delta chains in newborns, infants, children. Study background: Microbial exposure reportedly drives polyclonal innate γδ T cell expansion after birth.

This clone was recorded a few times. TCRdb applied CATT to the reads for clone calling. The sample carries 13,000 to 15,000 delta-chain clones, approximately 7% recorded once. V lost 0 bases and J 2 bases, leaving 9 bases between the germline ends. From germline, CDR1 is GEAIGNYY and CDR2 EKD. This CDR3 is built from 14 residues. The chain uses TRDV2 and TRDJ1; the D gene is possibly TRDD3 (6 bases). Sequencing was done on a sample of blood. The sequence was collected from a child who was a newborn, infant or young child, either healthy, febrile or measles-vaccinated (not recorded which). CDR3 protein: CACDTWGQTDKLIF. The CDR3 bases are TGTGCCTGTGACACCTGGGGGCAAACCGATAAACTCATCTTT.